The clone carrying this TCR beta chain was seen at least ten times. Its target is unknown. TCR beta CDR3 regions were amplified from RNA transcripts. During a first-round RT-PCR of the TCR CDR3, the HTBI primer set was used. TCRdb called the multiplex PCR reads again in MiXCR, with one record for every CDR3 protein. The sample shows about 400,000 distinct CDR3 sequences, approximately 15% of them seen only once. This CDR3 region has 16 residues. CDR1 is SEHNR and CDR2 is FQNEAQ in the germline V gene (reference sequence). V shed 7 bases and J 6 bases; nucleotides not matched to a gene: 14. Uncontrolled infection, other autoimmune disease, pregnancy or lactation barred patients from enrollment. This record comes from a study of T cells in Graves' hyperthyroidism and ophthalmopathy. Study-wide findings and caveats: Ophthalmopathy and stable hyperthyroidism were told apart by a 13 V-J model. Blood also held most thyroid clonotypes expanded beyond 0.001.

The chain carries TRBV7-9 and TRBJ1-4; 7 nucleotides match TRBD1. Material for sequencing was blood. This clonotype was obtained from a woman in her 30s with Graves' ophthalmopathy. CDR3: CASTIYGGTVDEKLFF. For the CDR3, the DNA is TGTGCCAGCACCATTTATGGGGGGACAGTAGATGAAAAACTGTTTTTT.